Below are 32 T cell receptor beta chains sequenced from a single sample in a study of T cells in Graves' hyperthyroidism and ophthalmopathy. Amplified regions were TCR beta CDR3 sequences from RNA transcripts. HTBI primers were employed in a first-round RT-PCR of the TCR CDR3. TCRdb used MiXCR to reprocess the multiplex PCR reads, holding one entry per CDR3 protein. The table records about 620,000 distinct CDR3 sequences, roughly 17% of them present only once. The source material was blood. Every receptor here comes from a woman aged 25 to 39 with Graves' hyperthyroidism.

The genes are TRBV27 and TRBJ2-1; 11 positions match TRBD2. Germline CDR1 and CDR2: MNHEY and SMNVEV (reference sequence). V lost 6 bases and J lost 1; bases outside the gene matches: 14. The CDR3 has 19 residues. The chain's CDR3 is CASRSLAGGNLWSYNEQFF. Here the CDR3 DNA reads TGTGCCAGCAGAAGTCTAGCGGGGGGAAACCTGTGGTCCTACAATGAGCAGTTCTTC.

In its sample, this clonotype was seen a few times. The chain recombines TRBV6-1 with TRBJ1-5; no clear D. The CDR3 runs 16 residues. Trimming took off 2 bases at V and 0 bases at J, with 11 bases between the two ends. Germline V gives CDR1 MNHNS, CDR2 SASEGT. As DNA, the CDR3 is TGTGCCAGCAGTGAAAGTTTTGGTTATAGCAATCAGCCCCAGCATTTT. Its protein product is CASSESFGYSNQPQHF.

This clonotype has a count of ten or more. The chain couples TRBV6-2 or TRBV6-3 to TRBJ1-5; a possible D gene is TRBD1 (5 bases). Germline V gene sequence: CDR1 MNHEY, CDR2 SVGEGT. CDR3 length equals 15 residues. V lost 8 bases and J 4 bases, leaving 18 bases between the germline ends. Here the CDR3 reads CASGTRTDKNQPQHF. DNA for the CDR3: TGTGCCAGCGGGACTAGGACGGATAAGAATCAGCCCCAGCATTTT.

Of note for this clonotype: Just one base apart from a much larger clone, this may be a read error. The rearrangement links TRBV11-3 to TRBJ2-3, with D perhaps given as TRBD1 or TRBD2 (5 bases each). This CDR3 has 14 residues. Germline assignment: CDR1 SGHNT and CDR2 YENEEA. CDR3 coding DNA: TGTGCCAGCAGCCCATCGGGGATCACAGGTACGCAGTATTTT. Amino acid sequence: CASSPSGITGTQYF.

The CDR3 coding sequence is TGTGCCAGCAGCTATGGGCGGTTGGCCGGGGAGCTGTTTTTT. Protein: CASSYGRLAGELFF. This chain uses TRBV5-6 with TRBJ2-2; D is unresolved. This CDR3 has 14 residues. Trimming pared 3 bases from V and 6 bases from J, leaving 12 bases between. Per germline, CDR1 SGHDT and CDR2 YYEEEE.

There are many counts of this clonotype. The chain combines TRBV28 with TRBJ1-4; D ambiguous. V dropped 4 bases and J dropped 7 bases, with 10 bases sitting between them. This CDR3 has 13 amino acids. Looked up from germline, CDR1 is MDHEN and CDR2 is SYDVKM. This CDR3 reads CASSSLRGEKLFF. Written as DNA, the CDR3 is TGTGCCAGCAGTTCCCTACGTGGTGAAAAACTGTTTTTT. The full variable domain, in which reference TRBV28 and TRBJ1-4 provide the parts outside the CDR3, is DVKVTQSSRYLVKRTGEKVFLECVQDMDHENMFWYRQDPGLGLRLIYFSYDVKMKEKGDIPEGYSVSREKKERFSLILESASTNQTSMYLCASSSLRGEKLFFGSGTQLSVL.

The table lists this clonotype with a count of one. The chain carries TRBV15 and TRBJ2-6, with 7 bases aligning to TRBD1. Germline values: CDR1 LNHNV, CDR2 YYDKDF (reference sequence). The CDR3 covers 16 residues. The V and J ends lost 0 bases and 6 bases, in that order; junction bases with no gene match: 5. CDR3 residues: CATSREKGQQANVLTF. The CDR3 nucleotides are TGTGCCACCAGCAGAGAAAAGGGACAGCAGGCCAACGTCCTGACTTTC.

A few counts support this clonotype. The gene calls are TRBV6-5 and TRBJ1-4; D gene unclear. The CDR3 covers 12 residues. Germline CDR1 MNHEY, CDR2 SVGAGI. V shed 2 bases and J shed 8 bases, with 6 bases lying between them. DNA for the CDR3: TGTGCCAGCAGTTACGCGGGCGAAAAACTGTTTTTT. It yields the protein CASSYAGEKLFF.

The CDR3 sequence is CASSPRTGGANVLTF. The CDR3 bases are TGTGCCAGCAGCCCCCGGACAGGTGGGGCCAACGTCCTGACTTTC. The V call is TRBV11-3, the J call TRBJ2-6, with 7 nucleotides matching TRBD1. V was pared by 5 bases and J by 3 bases, with 4 bases of the junction left unmatched. The germline gives CDR1 SGHNT, CDR2 YENEEA. This CDR3 comprises 15 residues.

The J gene is TRBJ2-1, the V gene TRBV12-3 or TRBV12-4, with D perhaps matching TRBD1 (6 bases). The ends were cut back, 2 bases at V and 9 bases at J, with 14 bases in the middle. The CDR3 loop spans 14 amino acids. In nucleotides, the CDR3 is TGTGCCAGCAGTTTAATTGGGGGCAGTAGTGAGCAGTTCTTC. It translates to CASSLIGGSSEQFF.

This clonotype was observed many times. The CDR3 DNA reads TGTGCCAGCAGTCGACCGGGACAGGGTAACTATGGCTACACCTTC. Residues: CASSRPGQGNYGYTF. The chain carries TRBV6-1 and TRBJ1-2; 9 bases are a match to TRBD1. Germline CDR1 reads MNHNS; CDR2 reads SASEGT. Germline trimming cut 5 bases from V and 1 base from J; bases unmatched to any gene: 5. This CDR3 is 15 amino acids long.

The genes are TRBV4-2 and TRBJ2-7; D tentatively fits TRBD1 or TRBD2 (5 bases each). CDR1 and CDR2 from the germline V gene are LGHNA and YNFKEQ. Between the trimmed V and J ends, which lost 3 bases and 6 bases, there was a span of 12 bases. This CDR3 is built from 13 residues. CDR3 nucleotide sequence: TGTGCCAGCAGCCAGGGACGGAACACCGAGCAGTACTTC. This sequence encodes CASSQGRNTEQYF.

This chain links TRBV7-9 with TRBJ2-2; weak D call: TRBD2 (6 bases). Trimming stripped 3 bases from V and 5 bases from J, with 13 bases between. The V gene's germline CDR1 is SEHNR and CDR2 FQNEAQ (reference sequence). There are 15 residues in the CDR3. The CDR3 is CASSFVSGTTGELFF. The CDR3 DNA sequence: TGTGCCAGCAGCTTTGTTAGCGGAACTACCGGGGAGCTGTTTTTT.

Many counts were recorded for this clonotype. V usage is TRBV20-1 and J usage is TRBJ2-3, with D unclear. V dropped 3 bases and J dropped 6 bases, with 4 bases sitting between them. CDR1 DFQATT and CDR2 SNEGSKA come from the germline V gene (reference sequence). This CDR3 region has 10 residues. The CDR3 protein is CSASLDTQYF. In DNA, the CDR3 is TGCAGTGCTAGTCTCGATACGCAGTATTTT.

This clonotype was seen many times. The CDR3 DNA reads as TGTGCCAGTCCACCCTCTAGCGGGAGGGTCACAGATACGCAGTATTTT. It codes for CASPPSSGRVTDTQYF. The genes are TRBV28 and TRBJ2-3; TRBD2 matches 12 bases. The CDR3 totals 16 residues. CDR1 and CDR2 (germline): MDHEN, SYDVKM. Unmatched junction bases numbered 9, after V lost 9 bases and J lost 2 bases.

This clonotype has a count of ten or more. The rearrangement uses TRBV6-1 and TRBJ1-4, with TRBD1 as a possible D gene (6 bases). The CDR3 runs to 14 residues. V dropped 5 bases and J dropped 6 bases, with 13 bases sitting between them. The V gene's germline CDR1 is MNHNS and CDR2 SASEGT. This CDR3 reads CASSYTGPDEKLFF. The CDR3, as DNA: TGTGCCAGCAGTTATACAGGGCCGGATGAAAAACTGTTTTTT.

This chain joins TRBV15 and TRBJ1-2; no clear D gene. V shed 0 bases and J shed 10 bases, with 9 bases lying between them. Germline V gives CDR1 LNHNV, CDR2 YYDKDF (reference sequence). The CDR3 is 12 amino acids. Here the CDR3 reads CATSRDLGDYTF. CDR3 coding DNA: TGTGCCACCAGCAGAGATTTGGGAGACTACACCTTC.

The chain combines TRBV20-1 with TRBJ1-2; 8 bases map to TRBD1. CDR3 size: 12 residues. Germline CDR1 DFQATT, CDR2 SNEGSKA (reference sequence). V was clipped by 3 bases and J by 7 bases; unmatched bases: 4. This CDR3 is CSASWDRSGYTF. CDR3 in DNA: TGCAGTGCTAGTTGGGACAGGAGTGGCTACACCTTC.

Note on this clonotype: At one of its ends the junction is not consistent with the germline gene, which may arise from a read error. CDR3 sequence reads: CASSPLLYSYNSPLYF. CDR3 sequence (DNA): TGTGCCAGCAGCCCCCTACTTTACTCCTATAATTCACCCCTCTACTTT. The chain links TRBV3-1 to TRBJ1-6; D call uncertain. CDR1 is LGHDT and CDR2 is YNNKEL in the germline V gene (reference sequence). This CDR3 comprises 16 residues.

The chain has TRBV19 and TRBJ2-1; D remains ambiguous. CDR1 is LNHDA, CDR2 SQIVND, per germline (reference sequence). The CDR3 length is 12 residues. The ends were cut back, 6 bases at V and 7 bases at J, with 10 bases in the middle. The CDR3 bases are TGTGCCAGTAGCGACCTTAGGAATGAGCAGTTCTTC. Protein: CASSDLRNEQFF. The complete variable domain, with remaining parts taken from reference TRBV19 and TRBJ2-1, reads DGGITQSPKYLFRKEGQNVTLSCEQNLNHDAMYWYRQDPGQGLRLIYYSQIVNDFQKGDIAEGYSVSREKKESFPLTVTSAQKNPTAFYLCASSDLRNEQFFGPGTRLTVL.

The V and J genes are TRBV6-2 or TRBV6-3 and TRBJ2-7; D may be TRBD2 (5 bases). The CDR3 is 14 amino acids. The V gene's germline CDR1 is MNHEY and CDR2 SVGEGT. Trimming took off 9 bases at V and 4 bases at J, with 19 bases between the two ends. CDR3 region: CARYGPAGGYEQYF. The CDR3 DNA reads as TGTGCCAGATACGGGCCCGCTGGAGGATACGAGCAGTACTTC.

The chain employs TRBV19 and TRBJ2-1; 11 bases fit TRBD2. The CDR3 length is 18 residues. V gave up 5 bases and J gave up 0 bases; unmatched junction bases: 9. Germline V gene lookup returns CDR1 LNHDA and CDR2 SQIVND (reference sequence). CDR3 loop: CASSGGLADRSSYNEQFF. DNA for the CDR3: TGTGCCAGTAGTGGGGGACTAGCGGATCGTTCCTCCTACAATGAGCAGTTCTTC.

This clonotype was counted at least ten times. The chain uses TRBV12-3 or TRBV12-4 and TRBJ2-3; D unresolved. Trimming shortened V by 6 bases and J by 2 bases, and 12 bases separated the two germline ends. The CDR3 runs to 14 residues. The CDR3 nucleotides are TGTGCCAGCAGCCTTGGACCCCACACAGATACGCAGTATTTT. This gives the protein CASSLGPHTDTQYF.

Many counts were recorded for this clonotype. This CDR3 is CASSTGGLYNSPLHF. In DNA, the CDR3 is TGTGCCAGCAGCACTGGGGGACTGTATAATTCACCCCTCCACTTT. The rearrangement uses TRBV6-1 and TRBJ1-6; weak D call: TRBD1 (5 bases). The CDR3 spans 15 residues. Germline V gene data show CDR1 as MNHNS and CDR2 as SASEGT. Deletions cut 6 bases from V and 4 bases from J, with 13 bases between.

The chain uses TRBV20-1 and TRBJ2-1, with 12 bases fitting TRBD2. This CDR3 is 17 amino acids long. Germline CDR1 reads DFQATT; CDR2 reads SNEGSKA (reference sequence). V lost 3 bases, J lost 8 bases, and 14 bases stayed unmatched. The CDR3 loop is CSARAGLAGEGADEQFF. Written as DNA, the CDR3 is TGCAGTGCTAGGGCGGGACTAGCGGGCGAAGGGGCCGATGAGCAGTTCTTC.

V and J are TRBV5-1 and TRBJ1-4, with D uncertain. The CDR3 loop spans 13 amino acids. The V end was cut by 4 bases, the J end by 8 bases, with 12 bases between. The germline gives CDR1 SGHRS, CDR2 YFSETQ. The CDR3 is CASSPPSSEKLFF. The DNA for the CDR3 is TGCGCCAGCAGCCCCCCCAGTTCGGAAAAACTGTTTTTT.

Details on this clonotype: Possible read error: a much larger clone is one base away. This chain joins TRBV6-1 and TRBJ1-1; 7 nucleotides line up with TRBD1. Germline CDR1 MNHNS, CDR2 SASEGT. CDR3 length: 15 amino acids. With 5 bases clipped from V and 1 base from J, the junction kept 7 bases outside the gene matches. The CDR3 DNA reads TGTGCCAGCAGTAGGGACAGCCTTTCGAACACTGAAGCTTTCTTT. Its translation: CASSRDSLSNTEAFF.

This clonotype occurred a few times. The V and J genes are TRBV28 and TRBJ2-7; 10 bases are shared with TRBD2. In germline, CDR1 is MDHEN, CDR2 SYDVKM. Germline trimming cut 7 bases from V and 5 bases from J; bases unmatched to any gene: 5. This CDR3 is built from 13 residues. Here the CDR3 DNA reads TGTGCCAGCATAGCTAGCGGGAGTGACGAGCAGTACTTC. Translating it yields CASIASGSDEQYF. The variable domain in full, completed from reference TRBV28 and TRBJ2-7, reads DVKVTQSSRYLVKRTGEKVFLECVQDMDHENMFWYRQDPGLGLRLIYFSYDVKMKEKGDIPEGYSVSREKKERFSLILESASTNQTSMYLCASIASGSDEQYFGPGTRLTVT.

This clonotype occurred many times. The rearrangement joins TRBV7-6 to TRBJ2-3; 10 bases line up with TRBD1. V dropped 2 bases and J dropped 4; count of bases not matched to a gene: 3. This CDR3 is built from 15 residues. Germline CDR1 and CDR2: SGHVS and FNYEAQ. The CDR3 is CASSLWGQGPDTQYF. The CDR3 DNA sequence: TGTGCCAGCAGCTTATGGGGACAGGGGCCAGATACGCAGTATTTT.

This rearrangement joins TRBV5-1 to TRBJ2-7; the D gene is possibly TRBD1 (6 bases). The CDR3 loop spans 14 amino acids. The V and J ends lost 4 bases and 0 bases respectively, with 11 bases between them. Germline V gene lookup returns CDR1 SGHRS and CDR2 YFSETQ. DNA of the CDR3: TGCGCCAGCAGCGACCCACAGGGCTCCTACGAGCAGTACTTC. Its translation: CASSDPQGSYEQYF. Full variable domain (outside the CDR3, taken from reference TRBV5-1 and TRBJ2-7): KAGVTQTPRYLIKTRGQQVTLSCSPISGHRSVSWYQQTPGQGLQFLFEYFSETQRNKGNFPGRFSGRQFSNSRSEMNVSTLELGDSALYLCASSDPQGSYEQYFGPGTRLTVT.

In its sample, this clonotype was seen many times. The rearrangement uses TRBV10-3 and TRBJ2-7, with a weak D call TRBD2 (7 bases). Trimming cost V 6 bases and J 0 bases, with 21 bases left between them. The CDR3 sequence is 17 residues long. The germline V gene has CDR1 ENHRY and CDR2 SYGVKD. The DNA of the CDR3 is TGTGCCATCAGGGGGGGGGCAGGGAGGGATAACTCCTACGAGCAGTACTTC. Protein product: CAIRGGAGRDNSYEQYF.

This clonotype was recorded a few times. This chain links TRBV7-3 with TRBJ2-6, with 7 bases aligning to TRBD1. The CDR3 loop spans 16 amino acids. The V segment lost 5 bases and the J segment 0 bases; nucleotides outside the gene matches: 4. The germline CDR1 and CDR2 sequences are SGHTA and FQGTGA. Written as DNA, the CDR3 is TGTGCCAGCAGCCCACGGACAGGCTCTGGGGCCAACGTCCTGACTTTC. It encodes CASSPRTGSGANVLTF.